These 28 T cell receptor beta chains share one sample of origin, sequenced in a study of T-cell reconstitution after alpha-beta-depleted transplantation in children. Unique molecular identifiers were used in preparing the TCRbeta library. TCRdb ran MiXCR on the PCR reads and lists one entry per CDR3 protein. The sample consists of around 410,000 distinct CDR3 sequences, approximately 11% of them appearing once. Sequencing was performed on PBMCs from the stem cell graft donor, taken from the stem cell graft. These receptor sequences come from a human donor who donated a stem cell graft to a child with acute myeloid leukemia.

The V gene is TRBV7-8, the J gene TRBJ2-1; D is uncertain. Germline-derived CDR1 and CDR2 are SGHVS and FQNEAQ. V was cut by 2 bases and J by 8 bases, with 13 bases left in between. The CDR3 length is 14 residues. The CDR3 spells CASSLSPPIYEQFF. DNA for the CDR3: TGTGCCAGCAGCTTATCCCCACCCATCTATGAGCAGTTCTTC.

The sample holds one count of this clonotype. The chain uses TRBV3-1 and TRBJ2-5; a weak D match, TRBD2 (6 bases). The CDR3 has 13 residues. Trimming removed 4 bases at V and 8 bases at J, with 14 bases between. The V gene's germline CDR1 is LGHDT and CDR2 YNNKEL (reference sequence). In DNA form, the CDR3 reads TGTGCCAGCAGCCTGGGACTTGCCCCCACCCAGTACTTC. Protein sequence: CASSLGLAPTQYF.

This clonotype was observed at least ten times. CDR3 region: CASSLEPVAGSEQYF. DNA for the CDR3: TGTGCCAGCAGCTTAGAGCCAGTGGCGGGGAGTGAGCAGTACTTC. V gene TRBV7-6 combines with J gene TRBJ2-7, with D tentatively TRBD2 (6 bases). V was shortened by 1 base and J by 7 bases, with 17 bases between the two germline ends. Germline assignment: CDR1 SGHVS and CDR2 FNYEAQ. This CDR3 comprises 15 residues.

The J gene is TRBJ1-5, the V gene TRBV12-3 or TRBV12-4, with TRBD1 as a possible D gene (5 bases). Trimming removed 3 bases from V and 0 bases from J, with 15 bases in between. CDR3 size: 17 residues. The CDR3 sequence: CASSFVTVRGSNQPQHF. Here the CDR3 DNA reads TGTGCCAGCAGTTTTGTGACAGTGCGCGGTAGCAATCAGCCCCAGCATTTT.

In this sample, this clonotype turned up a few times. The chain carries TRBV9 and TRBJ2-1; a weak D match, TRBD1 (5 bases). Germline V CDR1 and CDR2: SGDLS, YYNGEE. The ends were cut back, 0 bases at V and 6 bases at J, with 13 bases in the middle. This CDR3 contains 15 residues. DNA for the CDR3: TGTGCCAGCAGCGTAGCGCCCGATAGGGGCAATGAGCAGTTCTTC. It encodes CASSVAPDRGNEQFF.

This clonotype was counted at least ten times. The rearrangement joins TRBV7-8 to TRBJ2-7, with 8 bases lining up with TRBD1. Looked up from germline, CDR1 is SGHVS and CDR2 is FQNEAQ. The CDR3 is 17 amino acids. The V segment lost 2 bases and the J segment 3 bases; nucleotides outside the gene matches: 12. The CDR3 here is CASSLTRTGLGHYEQYF. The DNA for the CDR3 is TGTGCCAGCAGCTTAACCCGGACAGGGTTGGGTCACTACGAGCAGTACTTC.

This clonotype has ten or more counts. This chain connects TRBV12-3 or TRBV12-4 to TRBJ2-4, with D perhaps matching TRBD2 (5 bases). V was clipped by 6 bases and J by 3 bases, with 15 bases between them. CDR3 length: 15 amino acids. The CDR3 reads CASSLLVSGKNIQYF. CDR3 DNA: TGTGCCAGCAGCCTACTAGTTAGTGGCAAAAACATTCAGTACTTC.

CDR3 coding DNA: TGCGCCAGCAGCTTGGGGAGAGACGGGGGCATCGGGGAGACCCAGTACTTC. Its protein product is CASSLGRDGGIGETQYF. This sequence joins TRBV5-1 and TRBJ2-5; possibly TRBD1 or TRBD2 for D (6 bases each). The CDR3 is 17 amino acids. Germline V CDR1 and CDR2: SGHRS, YFSETQ. Trimming cost V 0 bases and J 5 bases, with 20 bases left between them.

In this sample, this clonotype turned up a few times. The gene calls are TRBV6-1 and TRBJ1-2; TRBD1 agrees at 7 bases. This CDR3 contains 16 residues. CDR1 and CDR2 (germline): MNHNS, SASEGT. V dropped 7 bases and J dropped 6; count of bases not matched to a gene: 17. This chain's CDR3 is CASTPRRDSTFNGYTF. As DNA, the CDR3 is TGTGCCAGCACCCCCCGGCGGGACAGTACCTTTAATGGCTACACCTTC.

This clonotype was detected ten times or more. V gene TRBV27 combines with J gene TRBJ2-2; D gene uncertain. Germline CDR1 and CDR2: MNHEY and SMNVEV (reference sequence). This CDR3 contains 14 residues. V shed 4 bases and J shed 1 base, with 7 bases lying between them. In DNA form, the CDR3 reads TGTGCCAGCAGTTCCGGAATGAACACCGGGGAGCTGTTTTTT. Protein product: CASSSGMNTGELFF.

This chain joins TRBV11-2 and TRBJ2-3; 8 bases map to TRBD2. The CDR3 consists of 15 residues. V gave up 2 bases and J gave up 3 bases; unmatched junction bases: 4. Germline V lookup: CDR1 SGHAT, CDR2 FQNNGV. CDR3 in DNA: TGTGCCAGCAGCTTAATCGGGAGGGGTACAGATACGCAGTATTTT. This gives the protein CASSLIGRGTDTQYF.

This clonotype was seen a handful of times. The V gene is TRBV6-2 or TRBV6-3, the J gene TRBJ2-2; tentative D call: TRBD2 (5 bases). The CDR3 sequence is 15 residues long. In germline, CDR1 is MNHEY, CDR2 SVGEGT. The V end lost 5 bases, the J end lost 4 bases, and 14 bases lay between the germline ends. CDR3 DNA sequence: TGTGCCAGCAGTGTTCGGAGGCTGCTCACCGGGGAGCTGTTTTTT. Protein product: CASSVRRLLTGELFF.

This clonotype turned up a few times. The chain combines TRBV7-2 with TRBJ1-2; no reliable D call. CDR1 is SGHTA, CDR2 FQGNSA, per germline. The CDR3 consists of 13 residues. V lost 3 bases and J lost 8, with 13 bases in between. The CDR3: CASSFRGDGGYTF. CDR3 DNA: TGTGCCAGCAGCTTCCGGGGAGACGGCGGCTACACCTTC. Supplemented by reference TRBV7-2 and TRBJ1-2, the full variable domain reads GAGVSQSPSNKVTEKGKDVELRCDPISGHTALYWYRQSLGQGLEFLIYFQGNSAPDKSGLPSDRFSAERTGGSVSTLTIQRTQQEDSAVYLCASSFRGDGGYTFGSGTRLTVV.

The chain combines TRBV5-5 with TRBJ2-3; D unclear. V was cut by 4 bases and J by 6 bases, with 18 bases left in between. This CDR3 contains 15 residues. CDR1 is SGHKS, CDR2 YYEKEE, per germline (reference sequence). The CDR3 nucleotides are TGTGCCAGCAGCAACCTAGAAGTGATGGTGGATACGCAGTATTTT. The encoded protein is CASSNLEVMVDTQYF.

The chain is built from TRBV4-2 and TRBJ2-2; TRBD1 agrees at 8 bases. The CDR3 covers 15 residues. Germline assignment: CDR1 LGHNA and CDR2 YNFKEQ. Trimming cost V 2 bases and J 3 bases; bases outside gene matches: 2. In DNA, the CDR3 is TGTGCCAGCAGCCAACCGACAGGGGACACCGGGGAGCTGTTTTTT. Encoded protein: CASSQPTGDTGELFF.

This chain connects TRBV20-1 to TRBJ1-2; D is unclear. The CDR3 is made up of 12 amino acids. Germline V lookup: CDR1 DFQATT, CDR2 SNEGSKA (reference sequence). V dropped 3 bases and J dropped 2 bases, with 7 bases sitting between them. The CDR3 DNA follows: TGCAGTGCTAGGTCCCTAAACTATGGCTACACCTTC. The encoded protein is CSARSLNYGYTF.

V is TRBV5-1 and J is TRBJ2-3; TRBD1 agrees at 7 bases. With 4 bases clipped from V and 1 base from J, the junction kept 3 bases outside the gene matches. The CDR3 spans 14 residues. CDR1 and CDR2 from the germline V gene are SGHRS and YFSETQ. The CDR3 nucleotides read TGCGCCAGCAGCATCGACAGGGGCACAGATACGCAGTATTTT. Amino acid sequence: CASSIDRGTDTQYF.

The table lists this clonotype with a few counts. CDR3 coding DNA: TGCAGTGCAGGAGGGACCCCTGGCACAGATACGCAGTATTTT. Its translation is CSAGGTPGTDTQYF. This chain links TRBV20-1 with TRBJ2-3, with a tentative D call TRBD2 (6 bases). In germline, CDR1 is DFQATT, CDR2 SNEGSKA (reference sequence). This CDR3 has 14 amino acids. V was cut by 6 bases and J by 1 base, with 14 bases left in between.

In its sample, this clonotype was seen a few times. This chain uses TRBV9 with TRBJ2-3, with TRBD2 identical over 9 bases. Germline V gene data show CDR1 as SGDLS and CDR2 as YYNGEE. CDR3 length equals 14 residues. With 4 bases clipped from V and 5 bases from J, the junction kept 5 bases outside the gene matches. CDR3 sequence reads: CASSLRGGGDTQYF. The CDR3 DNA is TGTGCCAGCAGCTTGCGGGGGGGCGGAGATACGCAGTATTTT.

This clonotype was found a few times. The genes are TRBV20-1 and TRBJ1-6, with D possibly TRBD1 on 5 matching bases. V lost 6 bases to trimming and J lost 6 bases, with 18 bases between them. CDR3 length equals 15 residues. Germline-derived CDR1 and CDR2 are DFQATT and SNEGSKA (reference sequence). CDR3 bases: TGCAGTGCCCTCCTACCAGGGCAGATTAATTCACCCCTCCACTTT. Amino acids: CSALLPGQINSPLHF.

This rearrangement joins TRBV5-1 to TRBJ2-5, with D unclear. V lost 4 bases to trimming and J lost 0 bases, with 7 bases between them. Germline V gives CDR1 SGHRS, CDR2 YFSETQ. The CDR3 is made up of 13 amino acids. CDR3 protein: CASSEVNQETQYF. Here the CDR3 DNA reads TGCGCCAGCAGCGAGGTTAACCAAGAGACCCAGTACTTC.

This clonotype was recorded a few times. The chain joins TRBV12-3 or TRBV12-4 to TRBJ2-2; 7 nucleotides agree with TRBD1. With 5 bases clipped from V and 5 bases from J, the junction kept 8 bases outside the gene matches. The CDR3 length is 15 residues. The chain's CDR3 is CASSETGLETGELFF. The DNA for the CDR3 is TGTGCCAGCAGTGAGACAGGGTTGGAGACCGGGGAGCTGTTTTTT.

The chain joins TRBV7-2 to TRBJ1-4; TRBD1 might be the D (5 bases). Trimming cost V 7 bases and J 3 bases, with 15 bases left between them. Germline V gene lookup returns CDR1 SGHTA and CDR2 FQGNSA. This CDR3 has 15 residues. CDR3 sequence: CASNPSGAANEKLFF. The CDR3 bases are TGTGCCAGCAACCCCTCCGGGGCTGCTAATGAAAAACTGTTTTTT.

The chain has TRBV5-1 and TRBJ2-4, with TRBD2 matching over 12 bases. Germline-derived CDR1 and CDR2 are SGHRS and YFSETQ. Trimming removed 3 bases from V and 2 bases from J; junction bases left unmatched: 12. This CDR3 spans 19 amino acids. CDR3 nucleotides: TGCGCCAGCAGCTGGACTAGCGGGGAACCTCTAGCCTCCAAAAACATTCAGTACTTC. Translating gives CASSWTSGEPLASKNIQYF.

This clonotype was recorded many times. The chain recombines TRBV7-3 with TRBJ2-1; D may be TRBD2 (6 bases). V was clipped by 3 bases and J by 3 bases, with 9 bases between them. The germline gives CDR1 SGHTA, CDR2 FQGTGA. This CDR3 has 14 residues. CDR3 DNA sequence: TGTGCCAGCAGCTTGAGGGGACTCTACAATGAGCAGTTCTTC. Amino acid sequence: CASSLRGLYNEQFF.

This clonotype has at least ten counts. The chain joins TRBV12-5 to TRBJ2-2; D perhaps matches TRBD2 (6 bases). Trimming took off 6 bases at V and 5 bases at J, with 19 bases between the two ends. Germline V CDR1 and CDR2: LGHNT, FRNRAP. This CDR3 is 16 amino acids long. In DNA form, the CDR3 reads TGTGCTAGTGGCCTGAGGCCGGGCGGGGTAACCGGGGAGCTGTTTTTT. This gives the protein CASGLRPGGVTGELFF. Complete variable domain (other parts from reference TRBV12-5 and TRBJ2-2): DARVTQTPRHKVTEMGQEVTMRCQPILGHNTVFWYRQTMMQGLELLAYFRNRAPLDDSGMPKDRFSAEMPDATLATLKIQPSEPRDSAVYFCASGLRPGGVTGELFFGEGSRLTVL.

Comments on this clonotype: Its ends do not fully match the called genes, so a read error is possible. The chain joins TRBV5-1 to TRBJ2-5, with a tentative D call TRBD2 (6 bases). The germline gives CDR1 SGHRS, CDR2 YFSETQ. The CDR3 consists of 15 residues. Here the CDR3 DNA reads TGCGCCAGCAGCTCCCAGCGGGCGCAGGAAGAGACCCAGTACTTT. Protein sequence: CASSSQRAQEETQYF.

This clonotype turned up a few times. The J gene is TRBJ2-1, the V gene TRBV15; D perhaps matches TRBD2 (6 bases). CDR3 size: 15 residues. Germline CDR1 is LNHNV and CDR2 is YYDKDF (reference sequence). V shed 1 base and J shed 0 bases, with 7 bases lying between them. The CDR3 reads CATSRGLGSYNEQFF. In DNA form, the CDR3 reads TGTGCCACCAGCAGAGGACTAGGCTCCTACAATGAGCAGTTCTTC.